The 8 T cell receptor beta chains reported below all come from one sample, sequenced in a study of T cell responses to AZD1222 COVID-19 vaccine. TCRdb keeps only in-frame clones here, not all; method: immunoSEQ multiplex PCR. The sample lists roughly 130,000 clones, around 87% occurring once. The sample consisted of peripheral blood, taken on day 0 of AZD1222 vaccination. All receptors derive from an adult in good health.

This chain connects TRBV7-6 to TRBJ1-2, with TRBD1 as a possible D gene (6 bases). Trimming cost V 5 bases and J 8 bases, with 12 bases left between them. Looked up from germline, CDR1 is SGHVS and CDR2 is FNYEAQ. CDR3 size: 12 residues. CDR3 sequence (DNA): TGTGCCAGCAGCACCCAGACAGGCGGCTACACCTTC. Its protein is CASSTQTGGYTF.

The V call is TRBV9, the J call TRBJ2-1; tentative D call: TRBD2 (5 bases). Looked up from germline, CDR1 is SGDLS and CDR2 is YYNGEE. The CDR3 spans 18 residues. V lost 0 bases and J 0 bases, leaving 16 bases between the germline ends. CDR3 sequence reads: CASSVEPRRAHSYNEQFF. CDR3 DNA: TGTGCCAGCAGCGTAGAGCCCCGGCGGGCCCACTCCTACAATGAGCAGTTCTTC.

V is TRBV28 and J is TRBJ1-4, with D perhaps matching TRBD1 (5 bases). V was cut by 6 bases and J by 8 bases, with 16 bases left in between. Germline assignment: CDR1 MDHEN and CDR2 SYDVKM. This CDR3 spans 14 amino acids. This CDR3 reads CASSPWGPKEKLFF. As DNA, the CDR3 is TGTGCCAGCAGCCCCTGGGGCCCAAAGGAAAAACTGTTTTTT.

The count of this clone is one. The CDR3: CASSPRLAGARTDTQYF. The CDR3 coding sequence is TGTGCCAGCAGCCCTCGACTAGCGGGGGCCCGCACAGATACGCAGTATTTT. The chain combines TRBV11-2 with TRBJ2-3; TRBD2 agrees at 12 bases. This CDR3 contains 17 residues. The germline CDR1 and CDR2 sequences are SGHAT and FQNNGV. Trimming at V came to 5 bases and at J to 1 base, leaving 7 bases not matched to a gene.

The chain combines TRBV9 with TRBJ2-1, with D maybe TRBD2 (6 bases). This CDR3 region has 15 residues. CDR1 is SGDLS, CDR2 YYNGEE, per germline. V was pared by 2 bases and J by 3 bases, with 12 bases between. CDR3 sequence (DNA): TGTGCCAGCAGCGTTACACTAGCAGTCTACAATGAGCAGTTCTTC. It specifies CASSVTLAVYNEQFF. The full variable domain, rest sourced from reference TRBV9 and TRBJ2-1, is DSGVTQTPKHLITATGQRVTLRCSPRSGDLSVYWYQQSLDQGLQFLIQYYNGEERAKGNILERFSAQQFPDLHSELNLSSLELGDSALYFCASSVTLAVYNEQFFGPGTRLTVL.

V is TRBV9 and J is TRBJ1-2; 8 bases are a match to TRBD1. J lost 4 bases, V lost 6 bases, and 11 bases had no gene match. CDR1 is SGDLS and CDR2 is YYNGEE in the germline V gene. The CDR3 covers 15 residues. The CDR3 nucleotides read TGTGCCAGCACCGAATCAGGGGGCGCTGGCTATGGCTACACCTTC. Amino acid sequence: CASTESGGAGYGYTF.

The chain employs TRBV3-1 (or the pseudogene TRBV3-2) and TRBJ2-7; 8 nucleotides agree with TRBD2. Trimming removed 1 base from V and 5 bases from J; junction bases left unmatched: 10. In germline, CDR1 is LGHDT, CDR2 YNNKEL (reference sequence). The CDR3 length is 16 residues. CDR3 loop: CASSQVGAGGTNEQYF. CDR3 DNA: TGTGCCAGCAGCCAAGTTGGGGCGGGGGGAACGAACGAGCAGTACTTC.

The V gene is TRBV2, the J gene TRBJ2-1, with 7 bases identical to TRBD1. Germline V gives CDR1 SNHLY, CDR2 FYNNEI. The CDR3 sequence is 13 residues long. The J segment lost 1 base and the V segment lost 7 bases, leaving 1 base of the junction unmatched. CDR3 sequence (DNA): TGTGCCAGCAACAGGGGATCCTACAATGAGCAGTTCTTC. It translates to CASNRGSYNEQFF.